Below are 23 T cell receptor beta chains sequenced from a single sample in a study of long-term antiretroviral therapy in people with HIV. Sequencing used immunoSEQ v3.0 at survey level. The data were produced by immunoSEQ multiplex PCR, yet TCRdb's version contains in-frame clones alone and is incomplete. This sample has 30,000 to 40,000 clones, with around 83% found just once. The sequencing here drew on unsorted PBMCs, taken 1 year after starting antiretroviral therapy. Every receptor here comes from a man aged 18 to 29 with HIV.

The chain uses TRBV27 and TRBJ2-7; D may be TRBD2 (7 bases). Per the germline V gene, CDR1 is MNHEY and CDR2 is SMNVEV (reference sequence). CDR3 length equals 14 residues. V lost 6 bases, J lost 4 bases, and 16 bases lay in between. This CDR3 is CASSTQGGGYEQYF. In nucleotides, the CDR3 is TGTGCCAGCAGCACACAGGGAGGGGGGTACGAGCAGTACTTC.

The chain has TRBV5-6 and TRBJ1-2, with unresolved D. Trimming cost V 3 bases and J 5 bases, with 23 bases left between them. The germline CDR1 and CDR2 sequences are SGHDT and YYEEEE. The CDR3 has 17 amino acids. In DNA, the CDR3 is TGTGCCAGCAGCTCCCCCTTCGTCACAAACGAATCATATGGCTACACCTTC. This translates into CASSSPFVTNESYGYTF.

The chain joins TRBV2 to TRBJ1-1; D is unresolved. With 6 bases removed from V and 0 bases from J, the gap between germline ends came to 2 bases. The CDR3 is made up of 11 amino acids. Germline V gene data show CDR1 as SNHLY and CDR2 as FYNNEI. The CDR3 region is CASRMNTEAFF. The CDR3 nucleotides are TGTGCCAGCAGGATGAACACTGAAGCTTTCTTT.

V usage is TRBV19 and J usage is TRBJ2-7; 11 bases agree with TRBD1. Germline V gene lookup returns CDR1 LNHDA and CDR2 SQIVND (reference sequence). The CDR3 extends over 15 amino acids. The V and J ends lost 5 bases and 0 bases, in that order; junction bases with no gene match: 3. The CDR3 DNA reads TGTGCCAGTAGTGCCGGGACAGGGGGCTCCTACGAGCAGTACTTC. Its translation is CASSAGTGGSYEQYF.

The rearrangement joins TRBV19 to TRBJ2-7, with 9 bases lining up with TRBD1. CDR3 size: 13 residues. V trimming: 6 bases; J trimming: 4 bases; junction bases outside the gene matches: 4. From germline, CDR1 is LNHDA and CDR2 SQIVND (reference sequence). The CDR3 DNA is TGTGCCAGTAGCACGGGACAGGGTTACGAGCAGTACTTC. It specifies CASSTGQGYEQYF.

Only one count was recorded for this clone. The CDR3 region is CASSLGYQPQHF. The CDR3 nucleotides are TGTGCCAGCAGTTTGGGGTACCAGCCCCAGCATTTT. The chain employs TRBV28 and TRBJ1-5; no firm D call. Germline V lookup: CDR1 MDHEN, CDR2 SYDVKM. The CDR3 consists of 12 residues. Trimming removed 3 bases at V and 7 bases at J, with 7 bases between. Drawing the rest from reference TRBV28 and TRBJ1-5, the complete variable domain is DVKVTQSSRYLVKRTGEKVFLECVQDMDHENMFWYRQDPGLGLRLIYFSYDVKMKEKGDIPEGYSVSREKKERFSLILESASTNQTSMYLCASSLGYQPQHFGDGTRLSIL.

V gene TRBV7-6 combines with J gene TRBJ2-5; 8 positions match TRBD1. The DNA end lines up better with TRBJ2-7; the J call may be wrong. The CDR3 consists of 15 residues. Germline CDR1 reads SGHVS; CDR2 reads FNYEAQ. In DNA form, the CDR3 reads TGTGCCAGCAGCCCTGGACAGGGAGGATCCTACGAGCAGTACTTC. Its translation: CASSPGQGGSYEQYF.

The gene calls are TRBV5-1 and TRBJ1-4; 7 bases map to TRBD1. The CDR3 is 15 amino acids. V lost 1 base to trimming and J lost 5 bases; unmatched junction nucleotides: 5. CDR1 SGHRS and CDR2 YFSETQ come from the germline V gene. The CDR3 loop is CASSLWDSKNEKLFF. CDR3 DNA sequence: TGCGCCAGCAGCTTGTGGGACAGCAAGAATGAAAAACTGTTTTTT.

This sequence joins TRBV11-1 and TRBJ2-1; D is unclear. The CDR3 is 12 amino acids. V lost 1 base, J lost 7 bases, and 5 bases lay in between. Looked up from germline, CDR1 is SGHAT and CDR2 is FQDESV (reference sequence). CDR3 sequence: CASSLEVNEQFF. The CDR3 DNA sequence: TGTGCCAGCAGCTTAGAGGTAAATGAGCAGTTCTTC. The whole variable domain, filled in from reference TRBV11-1 and TRBJ2-1, reads EAEVAQSPRYKITEKSQAVAFWCDPISGHATLYWYRQILGQGPELLVQFQDESVVDDSQLPKDRFSAERLKGVDSTLKIQPAELGDSAMYLCASSLEVNEQFFGPGTRLTVL.

This clone was detected once. The V call is TRBV10-3, the J call TRBJ2-1, with 13 bases matching TRBD2. The trim removed 10 bases at V and 8 bases at J, leaving 11 bases unmatched. This CDR3 is 15 amino acids long. Germline V CDR1 and CDR2: ENHRY, SYGVKD. The CDR3 coding sequence is TGTGCCACCACACTAGCGGGAGGGCCGTCTGATGAGCAGTTCTTC. Protein sequence: CATTLAGGPSDEQFF.

The rearrangement uses TRBV19 and TRBJ2-2, with D uncertain. Germline V CDR1 and CDR2: LNHDA, SQIVND (reference sequence). CDR3 size: 14 residues. The V end lost 1 base, the J end lost 1 base, and 4 bases lay between the germline ends. The CDR3 here is CASSIGQNTGELFF. In nucleotides, the CDR3 is TGTGCCAGTAGTATAGGGCAGAACACCGGGGAGCTGTTTTTT.

The J gene is TRBJ2-3, the V gene TRBV9; weak D call: TRBD2 (5 bases). V shed 0 bases and J shed 0 bases, with 8 bases lying between them. Germline loops: CDR1 SGDLS, CDR2 YYNGEE. The CDR3 totals 15 residues. CDR3 bases: TGTGCCAGCAGCGTAGTAGCGATGAGCACAGATACGCAGTATTTT. Its protein product is CASSVVAMSTDTQYF.

The rearrangement links TRBV4-2 to TRBJ1-2; 8 nucleotides agree with TRBD1. Per the germline V gene, CDR1 is LGHNA and CDR2 is YNFKEQ. The CDR3 consists of 17 residues. Germline trimming cut 0 bases from V and 4 bases from J; bases unmatched to any gene: 10. DNA for the CDR3: TGTGCCAGCAGCCAAGACCCCTCCCGACAGGGGCGCTATGGCTACACCTTC. It yields the protein CASSQDPSRQGRYGYTF.

This clone was observed a single time. The rearrangement uses TRBV21-1 and TRBJ1-1. TRBV21-1 is a pseudogene locus. This CDR3 is built from 15 residues. The CDR3 loop is CAKPGGGDVNTEAFF. CDR3 bases: TGTGCCAAGCCCGGGGGAGGGGACGTGAACACTGAAGCTTTCTTT.

The chain couples TRBV5-4 to TRBJ1-2, with 7 bases that match TRBD1. There are 15 residues in the CDR3. Unmatched junction bases numbered 9, after V lost 2 bases and J lost 5 bases. Germline V gene data show CDR1 as SGHNT and CDR2 as YYREEE (reference sequence). CDR3 DNA sequence: TGTGCCAGCAGCTTCCAGCAGGGGGGGGCTTATGGCTACACCTTC. Protein sequence: CASSFQQGGAYGYTF. Combining the CDR3 with reference TRBV5-4 and TRBJ1-2 gives the whole variable domain ETGVTQSPTHLIKTRGQQVTLRCSSQSGHNTVSWYQQALGQGPQFIFQYYREEENGRGNFPPRFSGLQFPNYSSELNVNALELDDSALYLCASSFQQGGAYGYTFGSGTRLTVV.

The rearrangement links TRBV19 to TRBJ1-2; D is unclear. Germline V lookup: CDR1 LNHDA, CDR2 SQIVND (reference sequence). The CDR3 sequence is 12 residues long. Trimming took 7 bases from V and 1 from J, leaving 7 bases between them. Written as DNA, the CDR3 is TGTGCCAGTACCGGGCGTAACTATGGCTACACCTTC. This translates into CASTGRNYGYTF.

This chain connects TRBV4-1 to TRBJ1-2; 8 bases agree with TRBD1. The CDR3 runs to 15 residues. Germline CDR1 and CDR2: MGHRA and YSYEKL. The ends lost 5 bases at V and 8 bases at J; junction bases unmatched: 13. This CDR3 is CASSSPGTGFGGYTF. CDR3 DNA: TGCGCCAGCAGCTCCCCCGGGACAGGTTTCGGCGGCTACACCTTC.

This sequence joins TRBV28 and TRBJ2-7; a weak D match, TRBD2 (6 bases). CDR1 is MDHEN and CDR2 is SYDVKM in the germline V gene. The CDR3 has 16 amino acids. The germline V and J ends were trimmed by 3 bases and 2 bases, with 17 bases remaining between them. CDR3 coding DNA: TGTGCCAGCAGTTTCCCCCTGGGGACTTTCCCCTACGAGCAGTACTTC. Translation: CASSFPLGTFPYEQYF. Combining the CDR3 with reference TRBV28 and TRBJ2-7 gives the whole variable domain DVKVTQSSRYLVKRTGEKVFLECVQDMDHENMFWYRQDPGLGLRLIYFSYDVKMKEKGDIPEGYSVSREKKERFSLILESASTNQTSMYLCASSFPLGTFPYEQYFGPGTRLTVT.

This chain uses TRBV9 with TRBJ2-1; the D is unclear. The CDR3 loop spans 17 amino acids. CDR1 and CDR2 from the germline V gene are SGDLS and YYNGEE. The V end lost 0 bases, the J end lost 0 bases, and 13 bases lay between the germline ends. CDR3 amino acids: CASSVDSVLSSYNEQFF. CDR3 coding DNA: TGTGCCAGCAGCGTAGATTCAGTTCTTAGCTCCTACAATGAGCAGTTCTTC.

V gene TRBV4-1 combines with J gene TRBJ2-1; D not resolved. CDR1 is MGHRA and CDR2 is YSYEKL in the germline V gene. V lost 1 base and J 8 bases, leaving 6 bases between the germline ends. This CDR3 is built from 12 residues. CDR3 bases: TGCGCCAGCAGCCAAGTAAGGGATGAGCAGTTCTTC. It yields the protein CASSQVRDEQFF.

The chain couples TRBV28 to TRBJ1-2, with 12 bases fitting TRBD1. V lost 5 bases and J lost 6; bases outside the gene matches: 4. The germline CDR1 and CDR2 sequences are MDHEN and SYDVKM. This CDR3 contains 14 residues. CDR3 in DNA: TGTGCCAGCAGTGGGACAGGGGGCGCCGATGGCTACACCTTC. Its translation: CASSGTGGADGYTF.

The rearrangement joins TRBV7-9 to TRBJ1-1, with D possibly TRBD1 on 6 matching bases. The CDR3 is 18 residues long. The V and J ends lost 5 bases and 2 bases respectively, with 24 bases between them. Germline V lookup: CDR1 SEHNR, CDR2 FQNEAQ (reference sequence). The CDR3 spells CASSPWRNRDTINTEAFF. CDR3 sequence (DNA): TGTGCCAGCAGCCCTTGGAGAAACCGGGACACCATTAACACTGAAGCTTTCTTT.

V and J are TRBV7-6 and TRBJ1-5, with 7 bases identical to TRBD1. The ends lost 1 base at V and 5 bases at J; junction bases unmatched: 2. Germline V CDR1 and CDR2: SGHVS, FNYEAQ. The CDR3 runs 14 residues. The CDR3 nucleotides are TGTGCCAGCAGCTTAGAACAGGGGTATCAGCCCCAGCATTTT. Protein: CASSLEQGYQPQHF. The whole variable domain, remainder taken from reference TRBV7-6 and TRBJ1-5, is GAGVSQSPRYKVTKRGQDVALRCDPISGHVSLYWYRQALGQGPEFLTYFNYEAQQDKSGLPNDRFSAERPEGSISTLTIQRTEQRDSAMYRCASSLEQGYQPQHFGDGTRLSIL.